One sample yielded the 9 T cell receptor beta chains listed below, sequenced in a study of cytomegalovirus exposure and HLA in healthy donors. The PCR contained 60 Vbeta and 13 Jbeta primers. The method was immunoSEQ multiplex PCR; TCRdb's version includes in-frame clones alone and lacks a portion of them. The sample carries over 100,000 clones, about 9.4% recorded once. The specimen sequenced was PBMCs. The receptors were sampled from a man aged 40-55 years in good health and CMV-seropositive.

This chain joins TRBV27 and TRBJ2-6; D is perhaps TRBD1 (5 bases). CDR3 length: 14 residues. CDR1 and CDR2 from the germline V gene are MNHEY and SMNVEV (reference sequence). Trimming removed 4 bases at V and 2 bases at J, with 6 bases between. CDR3 region: CASSWGPGANVLTF. The CDR3 DNA reads as TGTGCCAGCAGTTGGGGCCCTGGGGCCAACGTCCTGACTTTC.

This clone was seen only a few times. The gene calls are TRBV27 and TRBJ2-7, with 8 nucleotides matching TRBD1. V dropped 5 bases and J dropped 3; count of bases not matched to a gene: 12. Germline CDR1 MNHEY, CDR2 SMNVEV (reference sequence). CDR3 length equals 16 residues. This chain's CDR3 is CASSKTLTGANYEQYF. In DNA, the CDR3 is TGTGCCAGCAGTAAAACCCTGACAGGGGCCAACTACGAGCAGTACTTC.

The chain combines TRBV4-1 with TRBJ1-4; TRBD1 matches 12 bases. The V gene's germline CDR1 is MGHRA and CDR2 YSYEKL. CDR3 length: 18 amino acids. The V segment lost 6 bases and the J segment 7 bases; nucleotides outside the gene matches: 15. The CDR3 loop reads CASRQIGTGGHRGEKLFF. CDR3 DNA: TGCGCCAGCAGACAAATTGGGACAGGGGGCCATCGGGGTGAAAAACTGTTTTTT.

This clone was seen more than once but under ten times. This chain connects TRBV2 to TRBJ1-5; 7 nucleotides agree with TRBD1. The CDR3 extends over 13 amino acids. Germline V gene lookup returns CDR1 SNHLY and CDR2 FYNNEI. V dropped 2 bases and J dropped 6; count of bases not matched to a gene: 1. CDR3 nucleotides: TGTGCCAGCAGTGAACAGGGGGGTCAGCCCCAGCATTTT. Encoded protein: CASSEQGGQPQHF.

The chain joins TRBV7-6 to TRBJ2-1; the match to TRBD1 covers 10 bases. Losses at the gene ends were 5 bases for V and 1 base for J; bases not matched to a gene: 8. The CDR3 runs 17 residues. Germline V gene data show CDR1 as SGHVS and CDR2 as FNYEAQ. The CDR3 sequence: CASSQGQGSRSYNEQFF. CDR3 coding DNA: TGTGCCAGCAGCCAGGGACAGGGGAGTAGGTCCTACAATGAGCAGTTCTTC.

The rearrangement links TRBV2 to TRBJ2-7; perhaps TRBD1 as D (5 bases). The CDR3 contains 13 residues. The V end was cut by 6 bases, the J end by 6 bases, with 15 bases between. The germline gives CDR1 SNHLY, CDR2 FYNNEI. The CDR3 sequence is CASRVRERGEQYF. The DNA of the CDR3 is TGTGCCAGCAGGGTCAGAGAAAGGGGCGAGCAGTACTTC.

This clone was counted a few times. This chain joins TRBV29-1 and TRBJ1-3; TRBD1 matches at 7 bases. Germline V lookup: CDR1 SQVTM, CDR2 ANQGSEA. The CDR3 runs 14 residues. J was trimmed by 4 bases and V by 4 bases; bases with no gene match: 7. CDR3 sequence: CSVGATGRGNTIYF. The CDR3 nucleotides are TGCAGCGTTGGAGCGACAGGGCGCGGAAACACCATATATTTT.

This clone was observed a single time. The rearrangement joins TRBV19 to TRBJ1-5; 8 bases map to TRBD1. The CDR3 totals 23 residues. Trimming took 2 bases from V and 0 from J; bases not matched to a gene: 24. Germline V gives CDR1 LNHDA, CDR2 SQIVND (reference sequence). The CDR3 DNA sequence: TGTGCCAGTAGTATACCTGGACAGGGAGGGGTTCCGCGGGTTTTATATAGCAATCAGCCCCAGCATTTT. Encoded protein: CASSIPGQGGVPRVLYSNQPQHF.

This clone has a count of ten or more. The chain recombines TRBV5-1 with TRBJ1-2; D is perhaps TRBD1 (6 bases). This CDR3 is built from 14 residues. The germline CDR1 and CDR2 sequences are SGHRS and YFSETQ. Trimming shortened V by 0 bases and J by 6 bases, and 12 bases separated the two germline ends. The CDR3 DNA sequence: TGCGCCAGCAGCTTGGGGGGACAAGGTAATGGCTACACCTTC. The encoded protein is CASSLGGQGNGYTF.